This T cell receptor beta chain was sequenced during a study of cytomegalovirus exposure and HLA in healthy donors. Overall study results and limits: It was assumed in the presence/absence analyses that sequencing depth was roughly uniform across donors. Later findings reportedly placed an Asian-associated ancestry cluster below the roughly 690-donor mean for N-insertions.

Germline trimming cut 1 base from V and 2 bases from J; bases unmatched to any gene: 3. The germline CDR1 and CDR2 sequences are LNHNV and YYDKDF (reference sequence). This CDR3 region has 15 residues. Remarks on this clone: Its antigen is as yet unknown.

Researchers ran the PCR with 60 Vbeta and 13 Jbeta primers. Assay used: immunoSEQ multiplex PCR; TCRdb lists only in-frame clones, some missing. The sample lists about 260,000 clones; about four fifths were seen once. Healthy bone marrow donors made up the donor group. This sequence joins TRBV15 and TRBJ1-2; 8 bases agree with TRBD1. This clonotype was sampled from a woman aged 40 to 50 in good health and CMV-seropositive. The specimen sequenced was PBMCs. Here the CDR3 reads CATSRGGQENYGYTF. The CDR3 coding sequence is TGTGCCACCAGCAGAGGGGGACAGGAAAACTATGGCTACACCTTC.